The 7 T cell receptor beta chains below were found in one sample sequenced in a study of cytomegalovirus exposure and HLA in healthy donors. Only in-frame clones appear in the TCRdb table, and some are missing; sequencing was by immunoSEQ multiplex PCR. The table lists around 150,000 clones, about 90% of them singletons. Sequencing was carried out using PBMCs. The source is a woman aged 18-35 years in good health and CMV-seropositive.

The CDR3 region is CAWSVSMAGRTNTQYF. CDR3 sequence (DNA): TGTGCCTGGAGTGTCTCTATGGCGGGACGCACTAATACGCAGTATTTT. This sequence joins TRBV30 and TRBJ2-3, with a weak D call TRBD2 (6 bases). Per germline, CDR1 GTSNPN and CDR2 SVGIG (reference sequence). The CDR3 contains 16 residues. V was clipped by 0 bases and J by 7 bases, with 20 bases between them.

V is TRBV7-8 and J is TRBJ2-3; 7 nucleotides match TRBD2. With V trimmed by 3 bases and J by 2 bases, 14 bases remained unmatched. The germline V gene encodes CDR1 SGHVS and CDR2 FQNEAQ. There are 18 residues in the CDR3. In DNA form, the CDR3 reads TGTGCCAGCAGCTTCCCGCTGGTGGGAGGGCTAGACACAGATACGCAGTATTTT. Amino acids: CASSFPLVGGLDTDTQYF.

This clone has just one count. J is TRBJ2-2 and V is TRBV15; TRBD1 matches 9 bases. The CDR3 spans 16 residues. V was clipped by 1 base and J by 7 bases; unmatched bases: 7. CDR1 is LNHNV, CDR2 YYDKDF, per germline (reference sequence). The CDR3: CATSRGVQGAIGELFF. The CDR3 nucleotides are TGTGCCACCAGCAGAGGGGTACAGGGGGCTATCGGGGAGCTGTTTTTT.

The chain has TRBV6-1 and TRBJ1-3, with TRBD1 matching 8 bases. The CDR3 loop spans 13 amino acids. The V segment lost 7 bases and the J segment 4 bases; nucleotides outside the gene matches: 3. Germline lookup yields CDR1 MNHNS and CDR2 SASEGT. The CDR3 loop reads CASIRDRGNTIYF. The CDR3 DNA reads as TGTGCCAGCATTAGGGACAGGGGAAACACCATATATTTT.

In its sample, this clone was seen a few times. The gene calls are TRBV6-1 and TRBJ1-5; perhaps TRBD1 as D (5 bases). This CDR3 spans 14 amino acids. The ends were cut back, 10 bases at V and 5 bases at J, with 18 bases in the middle. CDR1 is MNHNS, CDR2 SASEGT, per germline. The CDR3 here is CATGGAGTYQPQHF. The CDR3, as DNA: TGTGCCACCGGAGGGGCAGGGACCTATCAGCCCCAGCATTTT.

About this clone itself: This sample also contains other DNA sequences that code for the same CDR3. The gene calls are TRBV7-2 and TRBJ2-5; maybe TRBD1 (5 bases). The CDR3 contains 14 residues. The V and J ends lost 0 bases and 2 bases respectively, with 7 bases between them. Germline CDR1 and CDR2: SGHTA and FQGNSA. The CDR3 nucleotides are TGTGCCAGCAGCTTAGCGGGGCCTCAAGAGACCCAGTACTTC. It yields the protein CASSLAGPQETQYF. Full variable domain (missing parts from reference TRBV7-2 and TRBJ2-5): GAGVSQSPSNKVTEKGKDVELRCDPISGHTALYWYRQSLGQGLEFLIYFQGNSAPDKSGLPSDRFSAERTGGSVSTLTIQRTQQEDSAVYLCASSLAGPQETQYFGPGTRLLVL.

This clone was seen once. CDR3 residues: CASSSDRVDEETQYF. The CDR3 DNA reads as TGTGCCAGCAGCTCCGACAGGGTAGATGAAGAGACCCAGTACTTC. The chain carries TRBV5-4 and TRBJ2-5; 7 bases map to TRBD1. The CDR3 is made up of 15 amino acids. V trimming: 3 bases; J trimming: 3 bases; junction bases outside the gene matches: 8. CDR1 is SGHNT and CDR2 is YYREEE in the germline V gene (reference sequence).